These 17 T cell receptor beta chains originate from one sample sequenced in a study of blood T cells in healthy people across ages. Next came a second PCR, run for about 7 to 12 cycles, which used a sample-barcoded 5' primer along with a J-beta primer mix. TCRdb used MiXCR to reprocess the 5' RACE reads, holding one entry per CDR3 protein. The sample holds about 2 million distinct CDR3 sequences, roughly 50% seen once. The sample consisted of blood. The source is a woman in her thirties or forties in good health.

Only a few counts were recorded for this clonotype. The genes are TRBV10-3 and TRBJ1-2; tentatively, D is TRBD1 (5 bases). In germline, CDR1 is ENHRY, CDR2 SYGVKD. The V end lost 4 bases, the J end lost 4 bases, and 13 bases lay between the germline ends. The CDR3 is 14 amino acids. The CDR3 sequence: CAISGPTGGYGYTF. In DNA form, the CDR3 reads TGTGCCATCAGTGGTCCAACAGGAGGCTATGGCTACACCTTC.

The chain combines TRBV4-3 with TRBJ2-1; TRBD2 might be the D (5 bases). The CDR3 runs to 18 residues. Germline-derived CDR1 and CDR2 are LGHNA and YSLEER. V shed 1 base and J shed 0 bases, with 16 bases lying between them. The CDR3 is CASSQGSGNYYSYNEQFF. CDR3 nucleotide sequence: TGCGCCAGCAGCCAAGGAAGCGGTAACTACTACTCCTACAATGAGCAGTTCTTC.

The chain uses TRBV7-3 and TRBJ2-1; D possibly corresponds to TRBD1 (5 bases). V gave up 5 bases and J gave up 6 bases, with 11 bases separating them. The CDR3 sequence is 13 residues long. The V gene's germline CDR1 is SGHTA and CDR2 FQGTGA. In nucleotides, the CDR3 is TGTGCCAGCAGCGTTACAGGTCTCAATGAGCAGTTCTTC. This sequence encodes CASSVTGLNEQFF.

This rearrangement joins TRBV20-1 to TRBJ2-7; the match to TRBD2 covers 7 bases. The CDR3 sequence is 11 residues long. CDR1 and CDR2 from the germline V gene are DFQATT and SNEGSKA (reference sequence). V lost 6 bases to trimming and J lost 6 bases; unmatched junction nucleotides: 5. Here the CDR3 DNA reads TGCAGTGCCCTCGGGGGGATCGAGCAGTACTTC. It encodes CSALGGIEQYF.

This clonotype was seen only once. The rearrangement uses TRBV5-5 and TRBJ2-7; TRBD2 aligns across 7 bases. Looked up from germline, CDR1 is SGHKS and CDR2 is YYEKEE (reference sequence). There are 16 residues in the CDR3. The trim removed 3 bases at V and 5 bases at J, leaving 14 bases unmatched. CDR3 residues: CASSWRTTVGGNEQYF. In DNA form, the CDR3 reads TGTGCCAGCAGCTGGCGGACGACCGTGGGGGGGAACGAGCAGTACTTC.

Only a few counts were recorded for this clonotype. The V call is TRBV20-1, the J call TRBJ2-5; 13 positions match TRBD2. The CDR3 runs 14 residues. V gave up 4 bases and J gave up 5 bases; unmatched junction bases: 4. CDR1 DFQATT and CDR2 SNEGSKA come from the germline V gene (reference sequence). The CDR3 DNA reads TGCAGTGCTAAGACTAGCGGGGGGTGGGAGACCCAGTACTTC. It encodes CSAKTSGGWETQYF.

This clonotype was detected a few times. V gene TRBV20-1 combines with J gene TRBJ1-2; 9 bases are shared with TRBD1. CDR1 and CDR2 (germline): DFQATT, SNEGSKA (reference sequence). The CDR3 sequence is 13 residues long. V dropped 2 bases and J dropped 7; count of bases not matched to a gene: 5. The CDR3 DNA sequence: TGCAGTGCTAGAAGGGACAGGGCTGGTGGCTACACCTTC. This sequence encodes CSARRDRAGGYTF.

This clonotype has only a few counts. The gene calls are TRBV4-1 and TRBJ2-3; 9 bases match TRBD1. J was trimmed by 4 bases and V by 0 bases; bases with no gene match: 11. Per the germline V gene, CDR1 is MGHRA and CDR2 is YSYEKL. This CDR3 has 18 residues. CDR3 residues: CASSQDRGQGNRADTQYF. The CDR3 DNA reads TGCGCCAGCAGCCAAGATCGGGGACAGGGTAATCGGGCAGATACGCAGTATTTT.

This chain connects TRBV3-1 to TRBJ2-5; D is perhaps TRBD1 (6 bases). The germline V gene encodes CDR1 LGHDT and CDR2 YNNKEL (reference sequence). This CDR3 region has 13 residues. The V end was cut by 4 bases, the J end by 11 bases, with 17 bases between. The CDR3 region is CASSPGTPGEQYF. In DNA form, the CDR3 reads TGTGCCAGCAGCCCCGGGACCCCAGGGGAGCAGTACTTC.

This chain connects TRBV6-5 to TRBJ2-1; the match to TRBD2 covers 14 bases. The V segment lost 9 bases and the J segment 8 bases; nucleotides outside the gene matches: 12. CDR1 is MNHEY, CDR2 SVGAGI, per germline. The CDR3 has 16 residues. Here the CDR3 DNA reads TGTGCCAGTAGTCCCGCGACTAGCGGGGGGGAGGATGAGCAGTTCTTC. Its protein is CASSPATSGGEDEQFF.

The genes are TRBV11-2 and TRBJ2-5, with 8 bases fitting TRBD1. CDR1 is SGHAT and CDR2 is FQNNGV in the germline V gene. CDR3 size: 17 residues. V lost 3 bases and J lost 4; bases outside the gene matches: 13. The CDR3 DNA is TGTGCCAGCAGCTTTGTTAATACCAGGGGGCTAAGAGAGACCCAGTACTTC. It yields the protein CASSFVNTRGLRETQYF.

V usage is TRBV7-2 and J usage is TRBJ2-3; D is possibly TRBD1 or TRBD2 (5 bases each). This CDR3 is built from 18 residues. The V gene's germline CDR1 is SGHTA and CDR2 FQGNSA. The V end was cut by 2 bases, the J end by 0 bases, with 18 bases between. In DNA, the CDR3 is TGTGCCAGCAGCTTAAAGGTTCGGGGCCTGGCCAGCACAGATACGCAGTATTTT. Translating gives CASSLKVRGLASTDTQYF.

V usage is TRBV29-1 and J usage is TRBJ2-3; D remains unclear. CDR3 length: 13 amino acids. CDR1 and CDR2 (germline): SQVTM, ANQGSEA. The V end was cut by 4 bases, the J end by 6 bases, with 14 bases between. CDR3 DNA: TGCAGCGTTGTAAGGACGGCGGCGGATACGCAGTATTTT. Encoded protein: CSVVRTAADTQYF.

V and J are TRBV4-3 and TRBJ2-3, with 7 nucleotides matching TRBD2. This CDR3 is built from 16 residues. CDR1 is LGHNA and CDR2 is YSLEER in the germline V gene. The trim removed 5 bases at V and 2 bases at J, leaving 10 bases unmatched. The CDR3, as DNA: TGCGCCAGCAGCTACTCAAGAGCGGGGTCCACAGATACGCAGTATTTT. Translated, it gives CASSYSRAGSTDTQYF.

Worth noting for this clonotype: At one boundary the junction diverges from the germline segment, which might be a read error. The CDR3 DNA reads TGTGCCAGCACTCGTACTAGCGGGGGCTACAATGAGCAGTTCTTC. Its translation is CASTRTSGGYNEQFF. The chain has TRBV5-1 and TRBJ2-1; TRBD2 agrees at 11 bases. The CDR3 extends over 15 amino acids. Germline V gene data show CDR1 as SGHRS and CDR2 as YFSETQ.

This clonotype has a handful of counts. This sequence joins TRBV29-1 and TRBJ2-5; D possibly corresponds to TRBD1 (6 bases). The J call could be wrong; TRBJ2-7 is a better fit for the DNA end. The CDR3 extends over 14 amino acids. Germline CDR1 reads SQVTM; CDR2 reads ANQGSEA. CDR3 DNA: TGCAGCGCCCTGGCTTCGACAGGTTTTGACGAGCAGTACTTC. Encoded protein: CSALASTGFDEQYF.

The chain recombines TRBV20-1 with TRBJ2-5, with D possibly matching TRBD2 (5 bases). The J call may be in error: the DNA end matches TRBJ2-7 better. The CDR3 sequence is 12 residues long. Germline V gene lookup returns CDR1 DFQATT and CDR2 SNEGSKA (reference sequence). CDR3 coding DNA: TGCAGTGCTAGGATCGACGGGAACGAGCAGTACTTC. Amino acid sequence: CSARIDGNEQYF.